A selection of T cell receptor beta chains follows, all from one sample in a study of OX40 agonist ivuxolimab in advanced cancers. Clones were sequenced by immunoSEQ multiplex PCR, and TCRdb holds only the in-frame ones, with some missing. Seen here are 25,000 to 35,000 clones, about 80% observed once, and the top ten hold about 20%. The sample consisted of CD4+ or CD8+ T cells sorted from blood, taken in a trial of the OX40 agonist ivuxolimab. These receptors came from an adult with an advanced solid tumor such as melanoma, head and neck, liver or kidney cancer. Both conserved end residues are part of each CDR3. Fields, in order: clone size, D gene, J gene, V gene, CDR3 DNA, CDR3 protein. A D gene is named only where the DNA matches it firmly. Clone size appears in some rows only: once, few, many, or a class for an expanded clone.

abundance: .; d_gene: TRBD2; j_gene: TRBJ2-5; v_gene: TRBV11-2; CDR3nt: TGTGCCAGCAGCTGGAGCGGGGGGCCGGGGGAGACCCAGTACTTC; CDR3aa: CASSWSGGPGETQYF
abundance: .; d_gene: TRBD2; j_gene: TRBJ2-3; v_gene: TRBV9; CDR3nt: TGTGCCAGCAGCGTATACGGGGGGGAAACAGATACGCAGTATTTT; CDR3aa: CASSVYGGETDTQYF
abundance: .; d_gene: .; j_gene: TRBJ2-1; v_gene: TRBV30; CDR3nt: TGTGCCTGGAGTGCTGGGTCCAATGAGCAGTTCTTC; CDR3aa: CAWSAGSNEQFF
abundance: .; d_gene: TRBD2; j_gene: TRBJ2-7; v_gene: TRBV7-9; CDR3nt: TGTGCCAGCAGCCCAACCGGGACTAGCGGGAGGGCCGGGTGGAATCAGTACTTC; CDR3aa: CASSPTGTSGRAGWNQYF
abundance: .; d_gene: .; j_gene: TRBJ2-5; v_gene: TRBV2; CDR3nt: TGTGCCAGCAGTGTCGGGGCGGAGACCCAGTACTTC; CDR3aa: CASSVGAETQYF
abundance: .; d_gene: .; j_gene: TRBJ2-1; v_gene: TRBV28; CDR3nt: TGTGCCAGCAGTTCCGAGGGCAGTCCTAGGGGTTACAATGAGCAGTTCTTC; CDR3aa: CASSSEGSPRGYNEQFF
abundance: .; d_gene: .; j_gene: TRBJ1-1; v_gene: TRBV4-3; CDR3nt: TGCGCCAGCAGCCAACGCTTACAAGACACTGAAGCTTTCTTT; CDR3aa: CASSQRLQDTEAFF
abundance: .; d_gene: .; j_gene: TRBJ2-2; v_gene: TRBV7-9; CDR3nt: TGTGCCAGCAGCTCCCGGGACGGGCACACCGGGGAGCTGTTTTTT; CDR3aa: CASSSRDGHTGELFF
abundance: .; d_gene: .; j_gene: TRBJ2-7; v_gene: TRBV5-1; CDR3nt: TGCGCCAGCAGCTTGCGGGGTCTCTACGAGCAGTACTTC; CDR3aa: CASSLRGLYEQYF
abundance: .; d_gene: TRBD2; j_gene: TRBJ2-7; v_gene: TRBV11-2; CDR3nt: TGTGCCAGCAGCGCTGGCCTAGCGGCCAGGGTCGAGCAGTACTTC; CDR3aa: CASSAGLAARVEQYF
abundance: few; d_gene: TRBD2; j_gene: TRBJ2-7; v_gene: TRBV11-2; CDR3nt: TGTGCCAGCAGCCGTTTAGCGGGAGGGCGTGAGGTCTACGAGCAGTACTTC; CDR3aa: CASSRLAGGREVYEQYF
abundance: .; d_gene: .; j_gene: TRBJ2-3; v_gene: TRBV10-2; CDR3nt: TGCGCCAGCAGGGGGCTGACAGATACGCAGTATTTT; CDR3aa: CASRGLTDTQYF
abundance: .; d_gene: .; j_gene: TRBJ1-3; v_gene: TRBV11-2; CDR3nt: TGTGCCAGCAGTTCCGGGAGGACGCAAGCTGGAAACACCATATATTTT; CDR3aa: CASSSGRTQAGNTIYF
abundance: once; d_gene: .; j_gene: TRBJ2-7; v_gene: TRBV5-8; CDR3nt: TGTGCCAGCAGCTTGTCGGGGTTCACCTACGAGCAGTACTTC; CDR3aa: CASSLSGFTYEQYF
abundance: .; d_gene: TRBD1; j_gene: TRBJ1-1; v_gene: TRBV18; CDR3nt: TGTGCCAGCTCACCCGGTATGTCATGGACAGGGAACACTGAAGCTTTCTTT; CDR3aa: CASSPGMSWTGNTEAFF
abundance: .; d_gene: .; j_gene: TRBJ2-1; v_gene: TRBV5-5; CDR3nt: TGTGCCAGCAGGCTGGTAGGGCTCGATGAGCAGTTCTTC; CDR3aa: CASRLVGLDEQFF
abundance: .; d_gene: .; j_gene: TRBJ2-6; v_gene: TRBV6-4; CDR3nt: TGTGCCAGCAGTGCGTCCTCTGGGGCCAACGTCCTGACTTTC; CDR3aa: CASSASSGANVLTF
abundance: .; d_gene: .; j_gene: TRBJ1-1; v_gene: TRBV11-1; CDR3nt: TGTGCCAGCAGCTTAGCGCCCCGGGGGGGCATGTACACTGAAGCTTTCTTT; CDR3aa: CASSLAPRGGMYTEAFF
abundance: .; d_gene: TRBD1; j_gene: TRBJ1-2; v_gene: TRBV5-5; CDR3nt: TGTGCCAGCAGCTTGGGGGACAGGGCACGAGGCTATGGCTACACCTTC; CDR3aa: CASSLGDRARGYGYTF
abundance: .; d_gene: .; j_gene: TRBJ2-3; v_gene: TRBV5-5; CDR3nt: TGTGCCAGCAGCTTGGAACAGGTAGTAGATACGCAGTATTTT; CDR3aa: CASSLEQVVDTQYF
abundance: .; d_gene: .; j_gene: TRBJ2-1; v_gene: TRBV5-5; CDR3nt: TGTGCCAGCAGCTATCGGCCCGGGGATGAGCAGTTCTTC; CDR3aa: CASSYRPGDEQFF
abundance: .; d_gene: TRBD1; j_gene: TRBJ2-2; v_gene: TRBV7-9; CDR3nt: TGTGCCAGCAGCGTCCAGAAGGGACAGCACACCGGGGAGCTGTTTTTT; CDR3aa: CASSVQKGQHTGELFF
abundance: .; d_gene: .; j_gene: TRBJ2-1; v_gene: TRBV19; CDR3nt: TGTGCCAGTAGTATAGAGAGCGTTCAGTTCTTC; CDR3aa: CASSIESVQFF
abundance: .; d_gene: .; j_gene: TRBJ2-3; v_gene: TRBV6-4; CDR3nt: TGTGCCAGCAGTGCCGACGGGTCCAGTGGCACAGATACGCAGTATTTT; CDR3aa: CASSADGSSGTDTQYF
abundance: .; d_gene: .; j_gene: TRBJ2-5; v_gene: TRBV5-1; CDR3nt: TGCGCCAGCAGCTTCGCCACAGGGCCGCCAGAGACCCAGTACTTC; CDR3aa: CASSFATGPPETQYF
abundance: once; d_gene: .; j_gene: TRBJ2-1; v_gene: TRBV19; CDR3nt: TGTGCCAGTAGGCCGGGCCTGAGCTCCTACAATGAGCAGTTCTTC; CDR3aa: CASRPGLSSYNEQFF
abundance: few; d_gene: TRBD2; j_gene: TRBJ2-3; v_gene: TRBV4-1; CDR3nt: TGCGCCAGCAGCCGAGCCCTAGCGGGGGGCTCCACAGATACGCAGTATTTT; CDR3aa: CASSRALAGGSTDTQYF
abundance: .; d_gene: TRBD1; j_gene: TRBJ2-7; v_gene: TRBV18; CDR3nt: TGTGCCAGCTCAAACGCCGGGACAGGGACCTACGAGCAGTACTTC; CDR3aa: CASSNAGTGTYEQYF
abundance: medium-sized; d_gene: TRBD1; j_gene: TRBJ1-1; v_gene: TRBV2; CDR3nt: TGTGCCAGCGGGGGACAGGGGGCTTTCTTT; CDR3aa: CASGGQGAFF
abundance: .; d_gene: .; j_gene: TRBJ2-2; v_gene: TRBV19; CDR3nt: TGTGCCAGTAGTATTGGGGTCGGCGGGGCCCGCTTTTCCACCGGGGAGCTGTTTTTT; CDR3aa: CASSIGVGGARFSTGELFF
abundance: .; d_gene: .; j_gene: TRBJ1-2; v_gene: TRBV4-1; CDR3nt: TGCGCCAGCAGCCAAGTATTTCCCCGAGGGGGAAAAAACTATGGCTACACCTTC; CDR3aa: CASSQVFPRGGKNYGYTF
abundance: .; d_gene: .; j_gene: TRBJ2-5; v_gene: TRBV7-9; CDR3nt: TGTGCCAGCAGCTTAGTATTGGAGACCCAGTACTTC; CDR3aa: CASSLVLETQYF
abundance: .; d_gene: TRBD1; j_gene: TRBJ1-4; v_gene: TRBV4-1; CDR3nt: TGCGCCAGCAGCCAGGCGCGGACAGGGGGGAGTGAAAAACTGTTTTTT; CDR3aa: CASSQARTGGSEKLFF
abundance: .; d_gene: .; j_gene: TRBJ2-7; v_gene: TRBV27; CDR3nt: TGTGCCAGCAGTCCTACTACAGGGAACTACGAGCAGTACTTC; CDR3aa: CASSPTTGNYEQYF
abundance: .; d_gene: TRBD2; j_gene: TRBJ2-5; v_gene: TRBV7-6; CDR3nt: TGTGCCAGCAGCCTAGCGGGGGGGCTGGAGACCCAGTACTTC; CDR3aa: CASSLAGGLETQYF
abundance: few; d_gene: .; j_gene: TRBJ2-7; v_gene: TRBV2; CDR3nt: TGTGCCAGCAGTGAAAATACATTCTTGGTGTACGAGCAGTACTTC; CDR3aa: CASSENTFLVYEQYF
abundance: .; d_gene: .; j_gene: TRBJ1-4; v_gene: TRBV5-5; CDR3nt: TGTGCCAGCAGCTTGAATCTCACCCCGAATGAAAAACTGTTTTTT; CDR3aa: CASSLNLTPNEKLFF
abundance: .; d_gene: .; j_gene: TRBJ1-1; v_gene: TRBV28; CDR3nt: TGTGCCAGCAGCATGGAGTTGTTGAACACTGAAGCTTTCTTT; CDR3aa: CASSMELLNTEAFF
abundance: .; d_gene: .; j_gene: TRBJ2-2; v_gene: TRBV6-5; CDR3nt: TGTGCCAGCAGCTGGGCGCGTTCCGGGGAGCTGTTTTTT; CDR3aa: CASSWARSGELFF
abundance: once; d_gene: .; j_gene: TRBJ2-1; v_gene: TRBV5-5; CDR3nt: TGTGCCAGCAGCTTTTCCGGGAGTCTAGGTAATGAGCAGTTCTTC; CDR3aa: CASSFSGSLGNEQFF
abundance: .; d_gene: .; j_gene: TRBJ1-2; v_gene: TRBV7-2; CDR3nt: TGTGCCAGCAGCCCCAACCGCTATGGCTACACCTTC; CDR3aa: CASSPNRYGYTF
abundance: .; d_gene: TRBD1; j_gene: TRBJ1-1; v_gene: TRBV28; CDR3nt: TGTGCCAGCAGTTTCCCAACGGGACAGTACACTGAAGCTTTCTTT; CDR3aa: CASSFPTGQYTEAFF
abundance: .; d_gene: .; j_gene: TRBJ2-1; v_gene: TRBV4-3; CDR3nt: TGCGCCAGCAGCCAAGATGCGTGGGGACCATCACCTTACAATGAGCAGTTCTTC; CDR3aa: CASSQDAWGPSPYNEQFF
abundance: .; d_gene: .; j_gene: TRBJ2-3; v_gene: TRBV5-6; CDR3nt: TGTGCCAGCAGCTGGGGGTCCTTCACAGATACGCAGTATTTT; CDR3aa: CASSWGSFTDTQYF
abundance: .; d_gene: .; j_gene: TRBJ2-2; v_gene: TRBV15; CDR3nt: TGTGCCACCAGCAGGGCAGGGAGTCACACCGGGGAGCTGTTTTTT; CDR3aa: CATSRAGSHTGELFF
abundance: once; d_gene: TRBD1; j_gene: TRBJ1-5; v_gene: TRBV28; CDR3nt: TGTGCCAGCAGTGTTGGGACAGTCAATCAGCCCCAGCATTTT; CDR3aa: CASSVGTVNQPQHF